These 23 T cell receptor beta chains came from one sample sequenced in a study of shared clonotypes between healthy human individuals (dated by TCRdb to 2020 to 2022). The method was the immunoSEQ multiplex PCR assay. TCRdb obtained this table from immuneACCESS and retained in-frame rearrangements with V and J assigned. These tables miss some clones; where compared with another copy, unresolved V genes account for less than half of the shortfall, and the remainder is unexplained. This sample comprises about 1.1 million clones, approximately 80% of them detected only once. 0.5% to 0.65% of the sample belongs to the ten largest clones. The sample comprised memory CD4+ T cells from PBMCs. The cell subset or site label on this specimen signifies: CD45RA-negative fraction. These receptors originate from a man aged 18 to 35 in good health. Some clones in this sample may be carry-over from other donors' samples.

This chain links TRBV19 with TRBJ2-1; perhaps D is TRBD1 or TRBD2 (5 bases each). The CDR3 consists of 14 residues. Germline V gene sequence: CDR1 LNHDA, CDR2 SQIVND (reference sequence). V lost 5 bases and J 3 bases, leaving 11 bases between the germline ends. The CDR3 is CASSPRDGYNEQFF. The CDR3 DNA reads TGTGCCAGTAGTCCCCGGGACGGCTACAATGAGCAGTTCTTC.

With respect to this clone: The same CDR3 is also encoded by other DNA sequences in this sample. This chain joins TRBV10-3 and TRBJ2-1, with 10 bases identical to TRBD1. Germline CDR1 ENHRY, CDR2 SYGVKD. The V gene end was trimmed by 4 bases and the J gene end by 2 bases; junction bases not matched to a gene: 2. The CDR3 sequence is 15 residues long. CDR3 DNA sequence: TGTGCCATCAGTGGAGGGACAGGGGCCTACAATGAGCAGTTCTTC. This codes for CAISGGTGAYNEQFF.

V gene TRBV6-6 combines with J gene TRBJ1-2; TRBD1 agrees at 8 bases. The junction had 4 bases not matched to a gene; V was cut back by 2 bases and J by 2 bases. CDR3 length: 15 residues. The V gene's germline CDR1 is MNHNY and CDR2 SVGAGI (reference sequence). This CDR3 is CASSYEHRGNYGYTF. CDR3 DNA sequence: TGTGCCAGCAGTTACGAGCACAGGGGGAACTATGGCTACACCTTC.

The V call is TRBV9, the J call TRBJ1-1; no firm D call. The CDR3 totals 14 residues. CDR1 is SGDLS and CDR2 is YYNGEE in the germline V gene. V lost 2 bases, J lost 4 bases, and 12 bases lay in between. DNA of the CDR3: TGTGCCAGCAGCGTTGGGCTTTTTTTCACTGAAGCTTTCTTT. This encodes CASSVGLFFTEAFF.

This chain joins TRBV28 and TRBJ2-1; 10 bases agree with TRBD2. Germline V gene data show CDR1 as MDHEN and CDR2 as SYDVKM. This CDR3 has 15 amino acids. Trimming took 4 bases from V and 10 from J; bases not matched to a gene: 10. This chain's CDR3 is CASSSSSGSTLEQFF. Here the CDR3 DNA reads TGTGCCAGCAGTTCGTCTAGCGGGAGCACACTCGAGCAGTTCTTC.

The genes are TRBV10-2 and TRBJ2-2; 8 nucleotides align to TRBD2. This CDR3 has 16 residues. V trimming: 6 bases; J trimming: 7 bases; junction bases outside the gene matches: 13. The germline CDR1 and CDR2 sequences are WSHSY and SAAADI. CDR3 in DNA: TGCGCCAGCAGACAGGGACTAGTCGGGCGCGGCGGGGAGCTGTTTTTT. Translated: CASRQGLVGRGGELFF.

V is TRBV28 and J is TRBJ2-3; 11 bases are shared with TRBD2. CDR1 and CDR2 (germline): MDHEN, SYDVKM. V gave up 3 bases and J gave up 1 base; unmatched junction bases: 9. The CDR3 loop spans 18 amino acids. In DNA, the CDR3 is TGTGCCAGCAGTTTGGTTAGCGGGAGGGCCGGGGGCACAGATACGCAGTATTTT. Protein: CASSLVSGRAGGTDTQYF.

With regard to this clone: Different DNA sequences within this sample yield the same CDR3. The chain couples TRBV2 to TRBJ1-1, with D possibly matching TRBD1 (5 bases). V lost 3 bases to trimming and J lost 5 bases, with 10 bases between them. The V gene's germline CDR1 is SNHLY and CDR2 FYNNEI. The CDR3 consists of 13 residues. The CDR3 bases are TGTGCCAGCAGTGACTCGGGGGGAACTGAAGCTTTCTTT. This sequence encodes CASSDSGGTEAFF.

The chain couples TRBV7-2 to TRBJ2-2; 8 bases are shared with TRBD1. The CDR3 loop spans 15 amino acids. J was trimmed by 5 bases and V by 3 bases; bases with no gene match: 5. Germline V gene sequence: CDR1 SGHTA, CDR2 FQGNSA. CDR3 nucleotide sequence: TGTGCCAGCAGCTTTTCACAGGGGGAAACCGGGGAGCTGTTTTTT. As protein: CASSFSQGETGELFF. Based on the CDR3 plus reference TRBV7-2 and TRBJ2-2, the full variable domain is GAGVSQSPSNKVTEKGKDVELRCDPISGHTALYWYRQSLGQGLEFLIYFQGNSAPDKSGLPSDRFSAERTGGSVSTLTIQRTQQEDSAVYLCASSFSQGETGELFFGEGSRLTVL.

The V and J genes are TRBV29-1 and TRBJ2-1, with D tentatively TRBD1 or TRBD2 (5 bases each). Per the germline V gene, CDR1 is SQVTM and CDR2 is ANQGSEA. The CDR3 has 14 residues. V lost 4 bases and J 3 bases, leaving 13 bases between the germline ends. This chain's CDR3 is CSVVEGSRYNEQFF. As DNA, the CDR3 is TGCAGCGTTGTAGAGGGGTCACGCTACAATGAGCAGTTCTTC.

A word on this clone: Additional DNA sequences in this sample encode the identical CDR3. The gene calls are TRBV7-9 and TRBJ1-1; D is undetermined. The CDR3 consists of 13 residues. V dropped 6 bases and J dropped 1 base, with 9 bases sitting between them. Germline CDR1 is SEHNR and CDR2 is FQNEAQ (reference sequence). DNA of the CDR3: TGTGCCAGCAGAATAACAGCGAACACTGAAGCTTTCTTT. Translated: CASRITANTEAFF.

This chain connects TRBV28 to TRBJ1-1, with no clear D. This CDR3 has 11 residues. Trimming took off 6 bases at V and 8 bases at J, with 10 bases between the two ends. Germline loops: CDR1 MDHEN, CDR2 SYDVKM. CDR3 region: CASRRSREAFF. CDR3 nucleotide sequence: TGTGCCAGCAGACGTTCAAGGGAAGCTTTCTTT.

Comment on this clone: The identical CDR3 is also encoded by other nucleotide sequences in the sample. This CDR3 is CASSLLGYEQYF. For the CDR3, the DNA is TGCGCCAGCAGCCTTCTAGGGTACGAGCAGTACTTC. The rearrangement links TRBV5-1 to TRBJ2-7; no firm D call. CDR1 and CDR2 from the germline V gene are SGHRS and YFSETQ. The CDR3 is 12 amino acids. Trimming took off 4 bases at V and 4 bases at J, with 9 bases between the two ends.

The chain uses TRBV6-5 and TRBJ1-5; D unclear. The germline V gene encodes CDR1 MNHEY and CDR2 SVGAGI. V was pared by 0 bases and J by 9 bases, with 9 bases between. The CDR3 contains 13 residues. The CDR3, as DNA: TGTGCCAGCAGTTACTCGGTAGGCCGGCCCCAGCATTTT. It translates to CASSYSVGRPQHF.

This clone was counted at least ten times. V is TRBV15 and J is TRBJ1-2, with TRBD1 matching over 9 bases. J was trimmed by 4 bases and V by 1 base; bases with no gene match: 1. CDR1 and CDR2 (germline): LNHNV, YYDKDF (reference sequence). The CDR3 has 14 residues. CDR3 residues: CATSRGDRAYGYTF. DNA of the CDR3: TGTGCCACCAGCAGAGGGGACAGGGCCTATGGCTACACCTTC.

This clone was observed many times. The rearrangement links TRBV27 to TRBJ2-3; TRBD2 matches 7 bases. V shed 6 bases, J shed 2 bases, and the junction held 8 bases outside the gene matches. Per the germline V gene, CDR1 is MNHEY and CDR2 is SMNVEV (reference sequence). The CDR3 sequence is 15 residues long. The CDR3 region is CASSSSGPYTDTQYF. The DNA of the CDR3 is TGTGCCAGCAGCTCTAGCGGTCCTTACACAGATACGCAGTATTTT.

This clone was counted once. The genes are TRBV30 and TRBJ2-4; D might be TRBD1 (6 bases). From germline, CDR1 is GTSNPN and CDR2 SVGIG (reference sequence). Deletions cut 4 bases from V and 4 bases from J, with 11 bases between. The CDR3 loop spans 13 amino acids. The CDR3 DNA reads TGTGCCTGGAATGCGCAGGGGAAAAACATTCAGTACTTC. Translated: CAWNAQGKNIQYF.

The chain is built from TRBV5-1 and TRBJ2-7; tentative D call: TRBD2 (6 bases). The CDR3 totals 16 residues. Per germline, CDR1 SGHRS and CDR2 YFSETQ. V lost 3 bases and J 0 bases, leaving 16 bases between the germline ends. In nucleotides, the CDR3 is TGCGCCAGCAGCTGGGCCCCCTCGGGGGACTCCTACGAGCAGTACTTC. Translated, it gives CASSWAPSGDSYEQYF.

The rearrangement links TRBV27 to TRBJ1-2; a weak D match, TRBD1 (6 bases). CDR3 size: 15 residues. Germline CDR1 is MNHEY and CDR2 is SMNVEV (reference sequence). Trimming removed 2 bases at V and 7 bases at J, with 17 bases between. The CDR3: CASSLNRAPISGYTF. The CDR3 DNA sequence: TGTGCCAGCAGTTTAAACAGGGCCCCAATCTCTGGCTACACCTTC.

The chain has TRBV9 and TRBJ1-4; the D is unclear. Between the trimmed V and J ends, which lost 0 bases and 0 bases, there was a span of 6 bases. CDR1 and CDR2 (germline): SGDLS, YYNGEE. This CDR3 is built from 15 residues. The CDR3: CASSVGPATNEKLFF. CDR3 sequence (DNA): TGTGCCAGCAGCGTAGGTCCCGCAACTAATGAAAAACTGTTTTTT.

The chain uses TRBV6-6 and TRBJ2-3, with TRBD1 matching over 9 bases. Germline CDR1 MNHNY, CDR2 SVGAGI (reference sequence). J was trimmed by 5 bases and V by 5 bases; bases with no gene match: 11. The CDR3 loop spans 16 amino acids. The DNA of the CDR3 is TGTGCCAGCAGTAAGGGACAGGGCCCCCAGGTAGATACGCAGTATTTT. This translates into CASSKGQGPQVDTQYF.

This clone has a handful of counts. The V gene is TRBV7-2, the J gene TRBJ1-1; the D is unclear. This CDR3 spans 14 amino acids. V lost 2 bases and J 8 bases, leaving 15 bases between the germline ends. The germline V gene has CDR1 SGHTA and CDR2 FQGNSA. The CDR3 loop reads CASSLSPPIVEAFF. The CDR3 DNA is TGTGCCAGCAGCTTATCCCCGCCCATCGTCGAAGCTTTCTTT.

The CDR3 spells CASSELAGAQGYTF. CDR3 nucleotides: TGTGCCAGCAGTGAATTAGCAGGGGCGCAGGGCTACACCTTC. The chain carries TRBV2 and TRBJ1-2, with D tentatively TRBD1 (6 bases). The CDR3 is 14 amino acids. CDR1 is SNHLY, CDR2 FYNNEI, per germline. Deletions cut 2 bases from V and 8 bases from J, with 15 bases between.